This T cell receptor (beta chain) was identified in a study of blood T cell repertoires in COVID-19. Looking at the study overall: Sample material is recorded as cDNA or gDNA derived from T cells, B-cell-depleted T cells, or PBMCs.

CDR1 GTSNPN and CDR2 SVGIG come from the germline V gene (reference sequence). The ends were cut back, 0 bases at V and 1 base at J, with 6 bases in the middle. The CDR3 consists of 13 residues. The authors' processing: Reference gene primer amplification yielded estimated nucleated cell counts. Sequenced by immunoSEQ multiplex PCR; TCRdb stores in-frame clones only, minus some. Clone size and V and J calls were adopted from that table, with D and trimming inferred from the DNA. This sample has about 200,000 clones, with about four fifths found just once. Participant age was roughly 18 to 95 years, and participants resided in roughly 25 US areas. Symptom resolution, clearance, or two negative PCRs marked the recovered donors of Cohort 3.

Material for sequencing was PBMCs or T cells enriched from blood (not recorded which). The V call is TRBV30, the J call TRBJ2-5; possibly TRBD2 for D (5 bases). This receptor was obtained from a middle-aged man who had recovered from COVID-19. The CDR3 reads CAWSVAAQETQYF. In DNA form, the CDR3 reads TGTGCCTGGAGTGTAGCGGCCCAAGAGACCCAGTACTTC.